The sequence of this TCR beta chain was determined in a study of blood T cell repertoires in COVID-19. In the study overall: Sample material is recorded as cDNA or gDNA derived from T cells, B-cell-depleted T cells, or PBMCs.

In the authors' workflow: By means of reference gene primer amplification, nucleated cell counts were estimated. The method was immunoSEQ multiplex PCR; TCRdb's version includes in-frame clones alone and lacks a portion of them. V, J and clone size are taken as reported in that table, and D and trimming were inferred from the DNA itself. The data show about 150,000 clones, with around 89% seen just once and roughly 15% held by the top ten. Source material: peripheral blood. The clonotype originates from a woman aged 40 to 49 with acute or convalescent COVID-19.

CDR3 region: CASSILVIGTGVSTEAFF. The CDR3 DNA follows: TGTGCCAGTAGTATTTTGGTCATCGGGACAGGGGTAAGCACTGAAGCTTTCTTT. This rearrangement joins TRBV19 to TRBJ1-1; 10 nucleotides line up with TRBD1. V shed 3 bases, J shed 4 bases, and the junction held 14 bases outside the gene matches. The CDR3 loop spans 18 amino acids. From germline, CDR1 is LNHDA and CDR2 SQIVND (reference sequence). Based on the CDR3 plus reference TRBV19 and TRBJ1-1, the full variable domain is DGGITQSPKYLFRKEGQNVTLSCEQNLNHDAMYWYRQDPGQGLRLIYYSQIVNDFQKGDIAEGYSVSREKKESFPLTVTSAQKNPTAFYLCASSILVIGTGVSTEAFFGQGTRLTVV.